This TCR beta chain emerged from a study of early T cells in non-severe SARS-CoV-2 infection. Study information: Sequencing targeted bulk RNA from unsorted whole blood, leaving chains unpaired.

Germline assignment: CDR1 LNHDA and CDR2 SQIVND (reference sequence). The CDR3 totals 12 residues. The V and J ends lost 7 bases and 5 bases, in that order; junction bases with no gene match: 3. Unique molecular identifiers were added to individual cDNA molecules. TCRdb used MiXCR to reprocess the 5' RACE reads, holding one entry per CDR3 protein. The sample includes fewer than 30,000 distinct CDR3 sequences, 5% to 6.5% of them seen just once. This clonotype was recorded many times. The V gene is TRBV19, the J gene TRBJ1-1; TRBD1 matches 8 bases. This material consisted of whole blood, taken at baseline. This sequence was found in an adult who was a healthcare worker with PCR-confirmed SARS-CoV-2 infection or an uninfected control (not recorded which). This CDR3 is CASIQGETEAFF. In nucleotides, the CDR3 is TGTGCCAGTATACAGGGGGAAACTGAAGCTTTCTTT.